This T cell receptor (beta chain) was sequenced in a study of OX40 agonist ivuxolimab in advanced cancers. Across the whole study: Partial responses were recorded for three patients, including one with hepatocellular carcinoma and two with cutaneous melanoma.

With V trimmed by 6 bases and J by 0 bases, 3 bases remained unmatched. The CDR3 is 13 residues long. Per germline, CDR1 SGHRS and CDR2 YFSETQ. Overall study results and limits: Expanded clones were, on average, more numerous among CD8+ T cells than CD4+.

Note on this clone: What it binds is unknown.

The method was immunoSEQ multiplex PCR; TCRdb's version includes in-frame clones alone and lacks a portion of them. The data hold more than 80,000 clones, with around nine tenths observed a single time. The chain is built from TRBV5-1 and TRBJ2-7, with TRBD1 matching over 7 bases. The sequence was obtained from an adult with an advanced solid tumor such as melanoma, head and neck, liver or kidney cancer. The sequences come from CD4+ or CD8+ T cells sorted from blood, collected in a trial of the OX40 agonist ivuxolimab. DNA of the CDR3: TGCGCCAGCACGGACAGGCACTCCTACGAGCAGTACTTC. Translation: CASTDRHSYEQYF.